This T cell receptor (beta chain) was documented in a study of cytomegalovirus exposure and HLA in healthy donors. General observations from the study: A list of about 180 TCR beta chains associated with cytomegalovirus was given. With further analysis later on, most CMV-associated TCR beta chains appeared HLA-restricted. Reports credit the classifier with highly specific, highly sensitive diagnosis of cytomegalovirus status. V- and J-gene trimming in TCR beta was tied to a missense DCLRE1C variant by an analysis performed later.

Use of 60 Vbeta and 13 Jbeta primers characterized the PCR. The protocol was immunoSEQ multiplex PCR, while the TCRdb copy is restricted to in-frame clones and leaves out a portion. The data hold about 120,000 clones, with about three fifths observed a single time. Germline V lookup: CDR1 SGDLS, CDR2 YYNGEE. The V and J ends lost 0 bases and 4 bases, in that order; junction bases with no gene match: 3. This CDR3 spans 16 amino acids. Of note for this clone: Its specificity is unknown.

The specimen was PBMCs. The chain is built from TRBV9 and TRBJ2-3; 12 bases are a match to TRBD2. The TCR sequence derives from a man aged 35 to 55 in good health and CMV-seropositive. The chain's CDR3 is CASSVEPSGGADTQYF. The DNA of the CDR3 is TGTGCCAGCAGCGTAGAGCCTAGCGGGGGGGCAGATACGCAGTATTTT.